This T cell receptor (beta chain) was sequenced during a study of blood T cell repertoires in COVID-19. Study-level information: Italy, Spain and the United States were the sources of the convalescent and acute COVID-19 samples. Nucleic acid was either cDNA or gDNA, and it came from T cells, B-cell-depleted T cells, or PBMCs.

Original analysis: For nucleated cells, counts were estimated from reference gene primer amplification. The table came from immunoSEQ multiplex PCR; TCRdb's copy has only in-frame clones and leaves some out. That table gives V, J and clone size, and the DNA gave D and trimming. The data hold about 180,000 clones, with roughly 85% observed a single time. This CDR3 is built from 15 residues. From germline, CDR1 is SNHLY and CDR2 FYNNEI. V lost 8 bases to trimming and J lost 2 bases, with 18 bases between them. The origin of this receptor is a man aged 50 to 60 with active or convalescent COVID-19. Sequencing input: peripheral blood. This chain uses TRBV2 with TRBJ1-2; D is possibly TRBD1 (5 bases). The chain's CDR3 is CASSPSRQPNYGYTF. The CDR3 DNA reads as TGTGCCAGCTCACCCTCCCGACAGCCGAACTATGGCTACACCTTC.